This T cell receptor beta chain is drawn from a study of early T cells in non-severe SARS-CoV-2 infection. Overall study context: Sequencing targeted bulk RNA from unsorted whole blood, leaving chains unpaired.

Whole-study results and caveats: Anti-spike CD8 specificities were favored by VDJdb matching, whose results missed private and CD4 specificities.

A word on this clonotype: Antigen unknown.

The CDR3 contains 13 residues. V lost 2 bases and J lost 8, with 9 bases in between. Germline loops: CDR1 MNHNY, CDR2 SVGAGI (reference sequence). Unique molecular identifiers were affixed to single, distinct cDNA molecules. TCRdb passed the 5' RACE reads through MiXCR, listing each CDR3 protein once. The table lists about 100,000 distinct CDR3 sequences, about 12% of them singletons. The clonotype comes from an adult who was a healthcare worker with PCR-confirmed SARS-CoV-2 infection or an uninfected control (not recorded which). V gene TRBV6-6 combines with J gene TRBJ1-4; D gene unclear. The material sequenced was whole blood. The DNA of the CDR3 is TGTGCCAGCAGTTACCGGGTCCTGGAAAAACTGTTTTTT. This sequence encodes CASSYRVLEKLFF.